A selection of T cell receptor beta chains follows, all from one sample in a study of cytomegalovirus exposure and HLA in healthy donors. Clones were read by immunoSEQ multiplex PCR, and TCRdb kept only the in-frame ones, dropping some. In the table there are 200,000 to 250,000 clones, about 88% of which are singletons. Sequencing used PBMCs. These receptor sequences come from a girl aged 2-10 years in good health and CMV-seronegative. The CDR3 runs from the conserved cysteine through the conserved F or W. The D gene is left open where the match is weak. Clone size appears in some rows only: once, few, many, or a class for an expanded clone.

d_call	v_call	j_call	clone_size	cdr3_nt	cdr3_aa
-	TRBV30	TRBJ1-5	-	TGTGCCTGGAGTATCCGCGGGTGGGGTCAGCCCCAGCATTTT	CAWSIRGWGQPQHF
-	TRBV30	TRBJ2-2	few	TGTGCCTCCCCGGGGGATTCGAACACCGGGGAGCTGTTTTTT	CASPGDSNTGELFF
-	TRBV7-8	TRBJ1-4	-	TGTGCCAGCAGCTTCCGCCCAGGGGTCATAGGGGAAAAACTGTTTTTT	CASSFRPGVIGEKLFF
TRBD2	TRBV6-5	TRBJ2-7	-	TGTGCCAGCCGACTAGCGGGAAGGCACGAGCAGTACTTC	CASRLAGRHEQYF
-	TRBV7-3	TRBJ2-3	-	TGTGCCAGCAGCTTACGAGGGGGGGCAGAGGATACGCAGTATTTT	CASSLRGGAEDTQYF
TRBD2	TRBV11-2	TRBJ2-1	-	TGTGCCAGCAGCTTAACCCGGACTAGCGGGAGTGTCGGGGAGCAGTTCTTC	CASSLTRTSGSVGEQFF
TRBD1	TRBV5-1	TRBJ1-4	-	TGCGCCAGCAGCTTGGGGGACAGGGAAGCAACTAATGAAAAACTGTTTTTT	CASSLGDREATNEKLFF
TRBD1	TRBV27	TRBJ1-2	-	TGTGCCACCAAAGACAGGGGCGGCTACACCTTC	CATKDRGGYTF
-	TRBV5-1	TRBJ1-5	-	TGCGCCAGCAGCCCTTACGGGGGGCAGGGGCAGCCCCAGCATTTT	CASSPYGGQGQPQHF
-	TRBV25-1	TRBJ1-1	once	TGTGCCAGCAGTGATCAGGGGTTCGACACTGAAGCTTTCTTT	CASSDQGFDTEAFF